These 29 T cell receptor beta chains came from one sample sequenced in a study of glioma-infiltrating T cells (dated by TCRdb to about 2016). Sequenced on an Illumina MiSeq. The iRepertoire nested amplicon-rescue multiplex PCR (arm-PCR) platform was used to amplify TCR alpha and beta CDR3 regions from RNA. TCRdb handled the public reads itself, with Q25 trimming in fastp and clone calling in MiXCR, and kept productive beta chains. CDR3 protein duplicates are merged, each entry listing the most common genes and DNA. The sample has over 80,000 distinct CDR3 sequences on record, 35% to 50% of them singletons. The ten largest make up roughly two fifths of the sample. Sequencing was performed on glioma tissue, nonneoplastic brain tissue, or PBMCs (not recorded which). These receptors were obtained from a human donor with low-grade glioma or glioblastoma, undergoing nonglioma brain surgery, or in good health (not recorded which).

A word on this clonotype: A much larger clonotype is one base distant, so this may be a read error. The conserved phenylalanine or tryptophan normally closing the CDR3 is absent here, so this likely arose from a read error. The chain links TRBV11-2 to TRBJ2-7, with D unresolved. The CDR3 totals 14 residues. V gave up 5 bases and J gave up 6 bases, with 17 bases separating them. Germline loops: CDR1 SGHAT, CDR2 FQNNGV. CDR3 in amino acids: CASSPASLPLEQYL. CDR3 bases: TGTGCCAGCAGCCCCGCATCACTCCCTCTCGAGCAGTACCTC.

This clonotype was observed a few times. This could be a read error, since a much larger clone is one nucleotide away. The chain links TRBV7-9 to TRBJ2-1, with D possibly being TRBD2 (6 bases). Germline lookup yields CDR1 SEHNR and CDR2 FQNEAQ (reference sequence). This CDR3 has 13 amino acids. V shed 5 bases and J shed 3 bases, with 8 bases lying between them. CDR3: CASSRGVYNEQFF. The DNA of the CDR3 is TGTGCCAGCAGCCGCGGGGTCTACAATGAGCAGTTCTTC.

Ten or more counts support this clonotype. The chain has TRBV19 and TRBJ2-5, with TRBD2 identical over 9 bases. Per the germline V gene, CDR1 is LNHDA and CDR2 is SQIVND (reference sequence). J lost 4 bases, V lost 4 bases, and 7 bases had no gene match. The CDR3 loop spans 15 amino acids. Here the CDR3 DNA reads TGTGCCAGTAGTACCCGGACTAGCGTAGGAGAGACCCAGTACTTC. Protein: CASSTRTSVGETQYF.

The chain employs TRBV27 and TRBJ2-3; D is possibly TRBD2 (6 bases). V was clipped by 3 bases and J by 11 bases, with 24 bases between them. CDR1 is MNHEY and CDR2 is SMNVEV in the germline V gene (reference sequence). The CDR3 consists of 16 residues. In nucleotides, the CDR3 is TGTGCCAGCAGTTTTATACTTCTCGGGGAGGCCGGGGAGCAGTATTTT. It yields the protein CASSFILLGEAGEQYF.

This clonotype was detected many times. V gene TRBV6-4 combines with J gene TRBJ1-1; the D gene is possibly TRBD1 (6 bases). In germline, CDR1 is MRHNA, CDR2 SNTAGT. The CDR3 is 13 residues long. V was clipped by 6 bases and J by 1 base, with 9 bases between them. The CDR3 DNA sequence: TGTGCCAGCAGGGCACAGGGGAACACTGAAGCTTTCTTT. It yields the protein CASRAQGNTEAFF.

This clonotype was observed many times. This chain uses TRBV20-1 with TRBJ1-3; D not resolved. Germline V CDR1 and CDR2: DFQATT, SNEGSKA (reference sequence). The CDR3 runs 15 residues. Trimming removed 0 bases at V and 6 bases at J, with 15 bases between. DNA of the CDR3: TGCAGTGCTAGAGATGGGCAGACATCGTCAAACACCATATATTTT. This translates into CSARDGQTSSNTIYF.

Comment on this clonotype: One end of the junction fails to match germline, which may point to a read error. The chain is built from TRBV4-1 and TRBJ2-5; TRBD2 matches at 7 bases. The germline V gene has CDR1 MGHRA and CDR2 YSYEKL. The CDR3 covers 18 residues. The CDR3: CASSAGSPAGSLQETKYF. The CDR3, as DNA: TGTGCCAGCAGCGCCGGAAGTCCAGCGGGGAGCCTACAAGAGACCAAGTACTTC.

This clonotype was observed many times. The V gene is TRBV11-2, the J gene TRBJ2-1; D ambiguous. The germline CDR1 and CDR2 sequences are SGHAT and FQNNGV. The germline V and J ends were trimmed by 1 base and 9 bases, with 10 bases remaining between them. The CDR3 is 13 residues long. CDR3 amino acids: CASSLVLDTEQFF. The DNA for the CDR3 is TGTGCCAGCAGCTTAGTGTTGGATACTGAGCAGTTCTTC.

This clonotype was recorded many times. The chain couples TRBV25-1 to TRBJ2-2; 10 bases agree with TRBD1. Germline V gene sequence: CDR1 MGHDK, CDR2 SYGVNS. V gave up 5 bases and J gave up 3 bases; unmatched junction bases: 3. The CDR3 totals 15 residues. CDR3 nucleotides: TGTGCCAGCAGTCCAGGACAGGGGGACACCGGGGAGCTGTTTTTT. The encoded protein is CASSPGQGDTGELFF. Filled out from reference TRBV25-1 and TRBJ2-2, the complete variable domain reads EADIYQTPRYLVIGTGKKITLECSQTMGHDKMYWYQQDPGMELHLIHYSYGVNSTEKGDLSSESTVSRIRTEHFPLTLESARPSHTSQYLCASSPGQGDTGELFFGEGSRLTVL.

This clonotype was recorded many times. The V call is TRBV29-1, the J call TRBJ2-1, with D possibly being TRBD2 (5 bases). Per germline, CDR1 SQVTM and CDR2 ANQGSEA. The CDR3 loop spans 13 amino acids. V lost 8 bases and J 3 bases, leaving 14 bases between the germline ends. The CDR3 DNA is TGCAGCTCCCCCGGGGTAGTCTACAATGAGCAGTTCTTC. Amino acids: CSSPGVVYNEQFF.

Note on this clonotype: The CDR3 ends on some other residue instead of the conserved phenylalanine or tryptophan, so this is likely a read error. The rearrangement links TRBV7-2 to TRBJ2-7, with D hard to call. Looked up from germline, CDR1 is SGHTA and CDR2 is FQGNSA. V lost 0 bases to trimming and J lost 9 bases, with 12 bases between them. This CDR3 has 13 amino acids. The CDR3 here is CASSLAWVGGQYL. CDR3 bases: TGTGCCAGCAGCTTAGCGTGGGTGGGCGGGCAGTACCTC.

A word on this clonotype: This may come from a read error, since a much larger clone is one base off. CDR3 region: CSARESGKLFF. The CDR3 DNA reads TGCAGTGCTAGAGAAAGTGGAAAACTGTTTTTT. J is TRBJ1-4 and V is TRBV20-1; D not resolved. Germline V CDR1 and CDR2: DFQATT, SNEGSKA (reference sequence). The CDR3 length is 11 residues. Trimming removed 0 bases at V and 10 bases at J, with 6 bases between.

Details on this clonotype: A much more abundant neighbour one base away suggests this may be a read error. The chain couples TRBV5-4 to TRBJ2-1; 7 bases line up with TRBD2. The V gene end was trimmed by 5 bases and the J gene end by 2 bases; junction bases not matched to a gene: 13. This CDR3 comprises 17 residues. Germline lookup yields CDR1 SGHNT and CDR2 YYREEE (reference sequence). The CDR3 DNA sequence: TGTGCCAGCAGAGCACTACTAGCGCCCGAAACCTACAATGAGCAGTTCTTC. This translates into CASRALLAPETYNEQFF.

The chain links TRBV6-2 or TRBV6-3 to TRBJ2-7; 10 bases fit TRBD2. After removal of 2 bases from V and 5 bases from J, the junction contained 6 bases not matched to a gene. Germline-derived CDR1 and CDR2 are MNHEY and SVGEGT. This CDR3 contains 15 residues. CDR3 sequence (DNA): TGTGCCAGCAGTTACGGTCTAGCGGGAGTGGACGAGCAGTACTTC. Protein: CASSYGLAGVDEQYF.

This clonotype has a count of ten or more. The rearrangement links TRBV29-1 to TRBJ2-2, with D perhaps TRBD1 or TRBD2 (6 bases each). This CDR3 region has 16 residues. V gave up 7 bases and J gave up 4 bases, with 22 bases separating them. Germline CDR1 SQVTM, CDR2 ANQGSEA. CDR3 residues: CSAKGGQGTGTGELFF. CDR3 DNA: TGCAGCGCTAAAGGGGGGCAGGGGACCGGCACCGGGGAGCTGTTTTTT.

Only a few counts were recorded for this clonotype. This chain uses TRBV5-4 with TRBJ2-1; D is perhaps TRBD1 or TRBD2 (5 bases each). The CDR3 extends over 17 amino acids. V was clipped by 4 bases and J by 1 base, with 18 bases between them. CDR1 SGHNT and CDR2 YYREEE come from the germline V gene (reference sequence). CDR3 DNA sequence: TGTGCCAGCAGCCGACCCCTCGGGGCGAGGTCCTACAATGAGCAGTTCTTC. As protein: CASSRPLGARSYNEQFF.

The chain combines TRBV4-1 with TRBJ2-4; TRBD1 might be the D (6 bases). This CDR3 spans 16 amino acids. V was shortened by 4 bases and J by 2 bases, with 15 bases between the two germline ends. Germline CDR1 and CDR2: MGHRA and YSYEKL. As DNA, the CDR3 is TGCGCCAGCAGCCTCTACAGGGTTTCGACCAAAAACATTCAGTACTTC. Amino acid sequence: CASSLYRVSTKNIQYF.

The chain is built from TRBV20-1 and TRBJ2-3, with 9 positions matching TRBD1. V trimming: 3 bases; J trimming: 9 bases; junction bases outside the gene matches: 7. The CDR3 loop spans 13 amino acids. Germline CDR1 DFQATT, CDR2 SNEGSKA (reference sequence). The CDR3 DNA reads TGCAGTGCTAGGCTTGGGACAGGGTACACGCAGTATTTT. Translation gives CSARLGTGYTQYF.

Comments on this clonotype: A much larger clone sits a single nucleotide away, making a read error possible. V is TRBV29-1 and J is TRBJ2-3, with a weak D call TRBD2 (6 bases). Germline V gene sequence: CDR1 SQVTM, CDR2 ANQGSEA. This CDR3 spans 14 amino acids. The CDR3 region is CSVGPGTSTYTQYF. The DNA of the CDR3 is TGCAGCGTTGGTCCAGGTACTAGCACATATACGCAGTATTTT.

This clonotype was recorded at least ten times. V is TRBV5-1 and J is TRBJ2-1; 12 bases align to TRBD2. Germline assignment: CDR1 SGHRS and CDR2 YFSETQ. The CDR3 is made up of 15 amino acids. Unmatched junction bases numbered 3, after V lost 4 bases and J lost 4 bases. The CDR3 spells CASSRGLAGYNEQFF. DNA for the CDR3: TGCGCCAGCAGCCGCGGACTAGCGGGGTACAATGAGCAGTTCTTC.

As for this clonotype: The junction shows a germline mismatch at one end, possibly a read error. The chain joins TRBV28 to TRBJ2-2, with 8 nucleotides matching TRBD2. The germline CDR1 and CDR2 sequences are MDHEN and SYDVKM. The CDR3 contains 16 residues. CDR3 amino acids: CASSATRGGNTGGLVF. CDR3 nucleotides: TGTGCCAGCAGTGCCACTCGCGGGGGGAACACCGGGGGGCTGGTTTTT. The full variable domain, in which reference TRBV28 and TRBJ2-2 provide the parts outside the CDR3, is DVKVTQSSRYLVKRTGEKVFLECVQDMDHENMFWYRQDPGLGLRLIYFSYDVKMKEKGDIPEGYSVSREKKERFSLILESASTNQTSMYLCASSATRGGNTGGLVFGEGSRLTVL.

This clonotype was counted many times. The V gene is TRBV7-9, the J gene TRBJ2-3; 8 nucleotides line up with TRBD2. V was pared by 5 bases and J by 0 bases, with 7 bases of the junction left unmatched. Germline V gives CDR1 SEHNR, CDR2 FQNEAQ (reference sequence). This CDR3 contains 16 residues. The CDR3 nucleotides are TGTGCCAGCAGCCGAAGTAGCGGGGCTAGCACAGATACGCAGTATTTT. It specifies CASSRSSGASTDTQYF.

On this clonotype itself: A much larger clone differs by one base, so this may be a read error. V gene TRBV15 combines with J gene TRBJ2-4; D is uncertain. This CDR3 has 18 residues. Germline values: CDR1 LNHNV, CDR2 YYDKDF (reference sequence). The CDR3 sequence: CASSQDPGIVSGKNIKYF. Written as DNA, the CDR3 is TGCGCCAGCAGCCAAGATCCCGGAATCGTCTCAGGCAAAAACATTAAGTACTTC.

This clonotype showed up many times. The genes are TRBV3-1 and TRBJ2-5; a weak D match, TRBD1 (5 bases). CDR1 and CDR2 from the germline V gene are LGHDT and YNNKEL (reference sequence). V lost 3 bases to trimming and J lost 1 base, with 9 bases between them. The CDR3 runs to 14 residues. The CDR3, as DNA: TGTGCCAGCAGCCACAGGGCCCTCCAAGAGACCCAGTACTTC. Translation gives CASSHRALQETQYF.

V usage is TRBV6-1 and J usage is TRBJ1-1, with D tentatively TRBD1 (5 bases). Germline V lookup: CDR1 MNHNS, CDR2 SASEGT. The CDR3 contains 14 residues. V lost 4 bases, J lost 2 bases, and 11 bases lay in between. The CDR3 loop is CASSATRTNTEAFF. CDR3 sequence (DNA): TGTGCCAGCAGTGCTACCAGGACAAACACTGAAGCTTTCTTT.

The sample holds many counts of this clonotype. The chain is built from TRBV5-1 and TRBJ2-2; no firm D call. The ends were cut back, 0 bases at V and 3 bases at J, with 9 bases in the middle. Germline CDR1 and CDR2: SGHRS and YFSETQ. CDR3 size: 15 residues. The CDR3 bases are TGCGCCAGCAGCTTGGAACGGACCTACACCGGGGAGCTGTTTTTT. This encodes CASSLERTYTGELFF.

The rearrangement joins TRBV4-1 to TRBJ2-1; a possible D gene is TRBD1 (5 bases). Germline V gene lookup returns CDR1 MGHRA and CDR2 YSYEKL. The CDR3 totals 14 residues. V lost 0 bases and J lost 2, with 5 bases in between. The CDR3 coding sequence is TGCGCCAGCAGCCAAGAGACAGCCTACAATGAGCAGTTCTTC. Its translation is CASSQETAYNEQFF.

As DNA, the CDR3 is TGTGCCAGCAGTTTGCCACAGGGGTTATGGAATCAGCCCCAGCATTTT. Encoded protein: CASSLPQGLWNQPQHF. This chain joins TRBV28 and TRBJ1-5; TRBD1 aligns across 7 bases. The CDR3 runs to 16 residues. Trimming removed 3 bases from V and 4 bases from J; junction bases left unmatched: 9. In germline, CDR1 is MDHEN, CDR2 SYDVKM.

The chain has TRBV3-1 and TRBJ2-1; 8 bases align to TRBD1. V was pared by 5 bases and J by 3 bases, with 9 bases of the junction left unmatched. Germline V lookup: CDR1 LGHDT, CDR2 YNNKEL (reference sequence). This CDR3 spans 16 amino acids. CDR3 in DNA: TGTGCCAGCAGCTCGCTGGGCAGGGGGCTCTACAATGAGCAGTTCTTC. This sequence encodes CASSSLGRGLYNEQFF.